One sample yielded the 5 T cell receptor beta chains listed below, sequenced in a study of blood T cell repertoires in COVID-19. Data came from immunoSEQ multiplex PCR; TCRdb stores just in-frame clones and leaves some out. The sample includes about 26,000 clones, around 86% of them seen just once. The sequencing input was peripheral blood. The receptors were sampled from a human donor in a cohort sampled during active COVID-19. The donor label of this sample is uncertain.

The genes are TRBV3-1 (or the pseudogene TRBV3-2) and TRBJ2-3, with a possible D match to TRBD2 (6 bases). The CDR3 runs to 18 residues. The V gene's germline CDR1 is LGHDT and CDR2 YNNKEL (reference sequence). V lost 2 bases, J lost 2 bases, and 20 bases lay in between. The CDR3: CASSQKPRGRQATDTQYF. The CDR3 nucleotides are TGTGCCAGCAGCCAAAAACCTCGGGGGAGGCAAGCCACAGATACGCAGTATTTT.

This clone was recorded once. V is TRBV2 and J is TRBJ1-1; 8 bases match TRBD1. CDR3 length: 16 residues. Germline loops: CDR1 SNHLY, CDR2 FYNNEI. V trimming: 6 bases; J trimming: 0 bases; junction bases outside the gene matches: 9. CDR3 in DNA: TGTGCCAGCAGCGATCACCGACAGGGGATGAACACTGAAGCTTTCTTT. This encodes CASSDHRQGMNTEAFF.

There are a few counts of this clone. The chain employs TRBV5-1 and TRBJ1-6, with 9 nucleotides matching TRBD1. The CDR3 runs to 15 residues. Trimming removed 4 bases from V and 6 bases from J; junction bases left unmatched: 5. Germline-derived CDR1 and CDR2 are SGHRS and YFSETQ. The CDR3 DNA is TGCGCCAGCAGCCCAGAGACAGGGGGTAATTCACCCCTCCACTTT. Translated: CASSPETGGNSPLHF.

V and J are TRBV11-1 and TRBJ2-7, with 9 bases identical to TRBD1. With V trimmed by 4 bases and J by 4 bases, 8 bases remained unmatched. This CDR3 spans 15 amino acids. Germline CDR1 and CDR2: SGHAT and FQDESV (reference sequence). CDR3 amino acids: CASSSLQGAKYEQYF. In nucleotides, the CDR3 is TGTGCCAGCAGCTCATTACAGGGGGCCAAGTACGAGCAGTACTTC.

The V gene is TRBV5-1, the J gene TRBJ2-3, with 10 bases identical to TRBD1. Losses at the gene ends were 2 bases for V and 9 bases for J; bases not matched to a gene: 27. CDR1 is SGHRS, CDR2 YFSETQ, per germline. The CDR3 has 21 amino acids. The CDR3: CASSLWDRGKRAGDPPPTQYF. The CDR3 bases are TGCGCCAGCAGCTTATGGGACAGGGGTAAGAGAGCGGGGGATCCCCCCCCCACGCAGTATTTT.